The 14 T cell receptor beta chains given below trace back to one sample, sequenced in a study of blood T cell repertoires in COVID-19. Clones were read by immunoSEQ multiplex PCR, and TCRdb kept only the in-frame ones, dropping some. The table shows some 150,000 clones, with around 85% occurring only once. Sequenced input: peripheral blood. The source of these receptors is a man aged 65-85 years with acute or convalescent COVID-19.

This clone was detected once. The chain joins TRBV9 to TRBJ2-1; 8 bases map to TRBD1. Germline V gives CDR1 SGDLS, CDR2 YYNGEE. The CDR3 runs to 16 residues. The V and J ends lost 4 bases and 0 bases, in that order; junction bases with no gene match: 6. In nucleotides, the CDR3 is TGTGCCAGCAGCCCCAGGACAGGGCCCTCCTACAATGAGCAGTTCTTC. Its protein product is CASSPRTGPSYNEQFF.

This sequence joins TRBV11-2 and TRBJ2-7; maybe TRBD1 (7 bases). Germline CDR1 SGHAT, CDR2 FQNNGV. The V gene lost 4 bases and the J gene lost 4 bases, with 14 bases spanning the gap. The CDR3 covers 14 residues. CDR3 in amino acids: CASSYGGGRYEQYF. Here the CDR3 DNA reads TGTGCCAGCAGCTACGGAGGGGGCAGGTACGAGCAGTACTTC.

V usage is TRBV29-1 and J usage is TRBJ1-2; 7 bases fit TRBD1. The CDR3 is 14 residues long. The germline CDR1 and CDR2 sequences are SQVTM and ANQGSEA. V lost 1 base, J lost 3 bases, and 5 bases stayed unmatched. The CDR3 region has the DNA TGCAGCGTTGAAGGGCGGGACAGAGACTATGGCTACACCTTC. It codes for CSVEGRDRDYGYTF.

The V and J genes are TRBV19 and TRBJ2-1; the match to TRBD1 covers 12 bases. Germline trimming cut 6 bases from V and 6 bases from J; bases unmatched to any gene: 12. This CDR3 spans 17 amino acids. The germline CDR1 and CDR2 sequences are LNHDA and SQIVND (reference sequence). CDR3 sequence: CASSHIPGQGARNEQFF. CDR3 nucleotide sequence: TGTGCCAGTAGCCATATACCGGGACAGGGGGCACGCAATGAGCAGTTCTTC.

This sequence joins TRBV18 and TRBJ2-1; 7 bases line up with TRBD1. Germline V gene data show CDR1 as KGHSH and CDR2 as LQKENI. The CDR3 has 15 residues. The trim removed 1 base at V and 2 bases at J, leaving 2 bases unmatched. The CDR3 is CASSPRDSPYNEQFF. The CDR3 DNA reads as TGTGCCAGCTCACCACGGGACAGCCCCTACAATGAGCAGTTCTTC. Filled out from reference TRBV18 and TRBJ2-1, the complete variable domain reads NAGVMQNPRHLVRRRGQEARLRCSPMKGHSHVYWYRQLPEEGLKFMVYLQKENIIDESGMPKERFSAEFPKEGPSILRIQQVVRGDSAAYFCASSPRDSPYNEQFFGPGTRLTVL.

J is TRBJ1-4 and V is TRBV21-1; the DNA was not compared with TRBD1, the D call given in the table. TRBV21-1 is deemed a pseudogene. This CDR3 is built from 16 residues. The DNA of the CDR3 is TGTGCCAGCAGCAAAAAGGGGCAGTCAACTAATGAAAAACTGTTTTTT. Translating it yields CASSKKGQSTNEKLFF.

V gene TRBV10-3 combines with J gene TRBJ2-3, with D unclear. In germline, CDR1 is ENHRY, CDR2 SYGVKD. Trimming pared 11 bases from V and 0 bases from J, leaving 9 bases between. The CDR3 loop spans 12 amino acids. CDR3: CASSLSTDTQYF. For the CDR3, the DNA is TGTGCCTCGAGCCTGAGCACAGATACGCAGTATTTT.

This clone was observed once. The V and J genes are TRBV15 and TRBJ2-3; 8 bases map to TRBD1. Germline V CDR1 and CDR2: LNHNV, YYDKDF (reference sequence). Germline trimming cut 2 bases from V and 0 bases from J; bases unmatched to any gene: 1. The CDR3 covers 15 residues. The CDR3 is CATSRRQGSTDTQYF. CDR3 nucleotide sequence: TGTGCCACCAGCAGACGACAGGGGAGCACAGATACGCAGTATTTT.

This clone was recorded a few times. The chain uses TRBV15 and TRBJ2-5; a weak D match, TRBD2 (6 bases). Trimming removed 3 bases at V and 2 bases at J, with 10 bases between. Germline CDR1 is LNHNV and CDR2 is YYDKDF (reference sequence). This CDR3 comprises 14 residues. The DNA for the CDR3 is TGTGCCACCAGCAGGGACCTAGCGCAAGAGACCCAGTACTTC. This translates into CATSRDLAQETQYF. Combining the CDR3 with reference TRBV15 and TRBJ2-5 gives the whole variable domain DAMVIQNPRYQVTQFGKPVTLSCSQTLNHNVMYWYQQKSSQAPKLLFHYYDKDFNNEADTPDNFQSRRPNTSFCFLDIRSPGLGDTAMYLCATSRDLAQETQYFGPGTRLLVL.

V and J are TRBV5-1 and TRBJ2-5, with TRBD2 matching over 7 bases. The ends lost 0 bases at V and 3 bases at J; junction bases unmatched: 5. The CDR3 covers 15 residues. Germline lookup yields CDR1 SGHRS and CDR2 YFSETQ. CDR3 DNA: TGCGCCAGCAGCTTGGGCGGGGGAGGTGAAGAGACCCAGTACTTC. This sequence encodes CASSLGGGGEETQYF.

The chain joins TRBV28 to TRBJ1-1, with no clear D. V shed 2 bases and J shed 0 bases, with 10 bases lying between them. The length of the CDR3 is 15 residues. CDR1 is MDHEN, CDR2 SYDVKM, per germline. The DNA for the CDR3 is TGTGCCAGCAGTTTAGCCTATAAAATGAACACTGAAGCTTTCTTT. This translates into CASSLAYKMNTEAFF.

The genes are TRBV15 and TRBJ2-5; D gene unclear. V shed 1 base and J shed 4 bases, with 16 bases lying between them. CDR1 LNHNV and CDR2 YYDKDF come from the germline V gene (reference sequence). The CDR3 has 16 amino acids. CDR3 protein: CATSRVMTRISETQYF. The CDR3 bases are TGTGCCACCAGCAGAGTGATGACGAGGATCTCAGAGACCCAGTACTTC.

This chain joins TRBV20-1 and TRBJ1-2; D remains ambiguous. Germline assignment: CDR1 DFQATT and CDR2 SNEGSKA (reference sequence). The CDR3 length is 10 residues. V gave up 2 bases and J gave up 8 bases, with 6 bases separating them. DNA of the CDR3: TGCAGTGCTAGACAGGTCGGCTACACCTTC. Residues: CSARQVGYTF.

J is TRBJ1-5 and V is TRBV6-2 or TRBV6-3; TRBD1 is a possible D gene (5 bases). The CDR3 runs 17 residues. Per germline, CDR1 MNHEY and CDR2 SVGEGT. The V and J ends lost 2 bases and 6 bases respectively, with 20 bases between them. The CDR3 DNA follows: TGTGCCAGCAGTTACATGGAGGGAAGAGGGGCGGGTCAGCCCCAGCATTTT. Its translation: CASSYMEGRGAGQPQHF.